This entry lists 2 T cell receptor beta chains sequenced from one sample in a study of long-term antiretroviral therapy in people with HIV. With survey level as its setting, the immunoSEQ assay was v3.0. Here immunoSEQ multiplex PCR was the method, and the copy in TCRdb shows in-frame clones only, minus some. The profile shows tens of thousands of clones, over 75% of them singletons. This material consisted of unsorted PBMCs, taken 2 years after starting antiretroviral therapy. These receptors all come from a man aged 50-60 years with HIV.

V and J are TRBV15 and TRBJ1-6; a weak D match, TRBD1 (5 bases). From germline, CDR1 is LNHNV and CDR2 YYDKDF (reference sequence). With 1 base removed from V and 1 base from J, the gap between germline ends came to 8 bases. The CDR3 is 16 residues long. The DNA for the CDR3 is TGTGCCACCAGCAGAGCGAGGGGATCCTATAATTCACCCCTCCACTTT. As protein: CATSRARGSYNSPLHF.

This clone has just a few counts. This chain uses TRBV7-9 with TRBJ2-2, with D tentatively TRBD1 (5 bases). The CDR3 has 16 amino acids. Between the trimmed V and J ends, which lost 5 bases and 5 bases, there was a span of 18 bases. Germline CDR1 and CDR2: SEHNR and FQNEAQ (reference sequence). The CDR3 DNA reads as TGTGCCAGCAGCCCGATTAGGGGAACGAGGACCGGGGAGCTGTTTTTT. Protein sequence: CASSPIRGTRTGELFF.